The TCR beta chain described here comes from a study of blood T cell repertoires in COVID-19. On the study more broadly: There were acute and convalescent COVID-19 samples, and they came from the United States, Italy and Spain. From T cells, B-cell-depleted T cells, or PBMCs came the material, which was cDNA or gDNA.

In the original workflow: Using reference gene primer amplification, nucleated cell counts were estimated. Sequencing was performed with immunoSEQ multiplex PCR; in TCRdb, only in-frame clones are kept and a portion is missing. The V and J calls and clone size are taken from that table; D and trimming were inferred from the DNA. The sample has 35,000 to 45,000 clones, roughly nine tenths seen once; the top ten hold around 0.39%. In this sample, this clone turned up a few times. CDR1 and CDR2 from the germline V gene are SEHNR and FQNEAQ (reference sequence). Trimming at V came to 1 base and at J to 10 bases, leaving 12 bases not matched to a gene. The CDR3 runs 17 residues. Seattle-derived patients entered the study during active infection and were followed longitudinally.

The J gene is TRBJ2-1, the V gene TRBV7-9, with 11 bases that match TRBD1. The TCR comes from a man aged 45-65 years with COVID-19, enrolled during active disease. Sequenced: peripheral blood. The CDR3 here is CASSLVSGTGGKREQFF. In nucleotides, the CDR3 is TGTGCCAGCAGCTTAGTTTCCGGGACAGGGGGTAAGAGGGAGCAGTTCTTC. Looking up the rest from reference TRBV7-9 and TRBJ2-1 gives the full variable domain: DTGVSQNPRHKITKRGQNVTFRCDPISEHNRLYWYRQTLGQGPEFLTYFQNEAQLEKSRLLSDRFSAERPKGSFSTLEIQRTEQGDSAMYLCASSLVSGTGGKREQFFGPGTRLTVL.